The 4 T cell receptor beta chains below were found in one sample sequenced in a study of blood T cell repertoires in COVID-19 (dated by TCRdb to the early 2020s). The method was the immunoSEQ multiplex PCR assay. TCRdb took this table from immuneACCESS and kept in-frame rearrangements with V and J called. Such tables lack part of the clones; where checked against another copy, unresolved V genes explain under half of the gap, and the rest is unexplained. The sample table lists 150,000 or so clones, around 87% of them with a count of one. Approximately 3.8% of the sample belongs to the ten largest clones. The specimen sequenced was PBMCs or T cells enriched from blood (not recorded which). The receptors shown here come from a woman aged 40 to 50 who had been exposed to COVID-19.

The chain is built from TRBV21-1 and TRBJ1-2; TRBD1, the table's D call, was not compared with the DNA. TRBV21-1 represents a pseudogene. This CDR3 is built from 15 residues. The CDR3 loop reads CASSFRQGAGYGYTF. CDR3 DNA sequence: TGTGCCAGCAGCTTTCGACAGGGGGCAGGCTATGGCTACACCTTC.

The V and J genes are TRBV7-2 and TRBJ2-7; D gene unclear. Germline CDR1 is SGHTA and CDR2 is FQGNSA. This CDR3 has 11 residues. Trimming cost V 5 bases and J 6 bases, with 8 bases left between them. As DNA, the CDR3 is TGTGCCAGCAGCAACAACGCCGAGCAGTACTTC. It is translated as CASSNNAEQYF.

The chain recombines TRBV5-6 with TRBJ1-2, with D possibly matching TRBD1 (5 bases). Germline V gene lookup returns CDR1 SGHDT and CDR2 YYEEEE. V shed 0 bases and J shed 4 bases, with 13 bases lying between them. The CDR3 covers 15 residues. The CDR3 protein is CASSLVPPGFYGYTF. The CDR3, as DNA: TGTGCCAGCAGCTTGGTCCCCCCAGGGTTCTATGGCTACACCTTC.

The V and J genes are TRBV11-2 and TRBJ1-1; D is unresolved. CDR1 is SGHAT and CDR2 is FQNNGV in the germline V gene. This CDR3 has 13 residues. Trimming took off 3 bases at V and 6 bases at J, with 11 bases between the two ends. The CDR3 nucleotides are TGTGCCAGCAGCTTGCGGCCCGGTCCTGAAGCTTTCTTT. Translating gives CASSLRPGPEAFF.